The 8 T cell receptor beta chains below come from one sample, sequenced in a study of beta chain features in type 1 diabetes. Reverse transcribing all isolated RNA meant expressed TCRB transcripts were sequenced. TCRdb's table, derived via immunoSEQ multiplex PCR, lists solely in-frame clones and lacks some. The sample yields under 950,000 clones, 15% to 20% seen once. What was sequenced was naive CD4+ T cells from blood. These receptors were taken from a woman aged 18-35 years in good health.

This chain links TRBV15 with TRBJ2-3, with D perhaps being TRBD1 or TRBD2 (5 bases each). CDR1 LNHNV and CDR2 YYDKDF come from the germline V gene (reference sequence). Trimming removed 2 bases at V and 3 bases at J, with 9 bases between. The CDR3 runs to 14 residues. CDR3 region: CATSRREGTDTQYF. The CDR3 coding sequence is TGTGCCACCAGCAGACGAGAGGGGACAGATACGCAGTATTTT. Variable domain in full (rest from reference TRBV15 and TRBJ2-3): DAMVIQNPRYQVTQFGKPVTLSCSQTLNHNVMYWYQQKSSQAPKLLFHYYDKDFNNEADTPDNFQSRRPNTSFCFLDIRSPGLGDTAMYLCATSRREGTDTQYFGPGTRLTVL.

This clone has more than one count but fewer than ten. The chain couples TRBV5-1 to TRBJ2-5; D may be TRBD1 or TRBD2 (5 bases each). The CDR3 is 17 residues long. Trimming removed 2 bases from V and 5 bases from J, with 22 bases in between. CDR1 is SGHRS, CDR2 YFSETQ, per germline. The CDR3 coding sequence is TGCGCCAGCAGCTTTGCGTTCGGGACGGCCACTTCGGAGACCCAGTACTTC. It encodes CASSFAFGTATSETQYF. Full variable domain (remainder filled in from reference TRBV5-1 and TRBJ2-5): KAGVTQTPRYLIKTRGQQVTLSCSPISGHRSVSWYQQTPGQGLQFLFEYFSETQRNKGNFPGRFSGRQFSNSRSEMNVSTLELGDSALYLCASSFAFGTATSETQYFGPGTRLLVL.

This clone was seen a few times. This chain joins TRBV5-6 and TRBJ1-1; D is unresolved. Trimming left V 4 bases short and J 8 bases short, with 15 bases between. The CDR3 covers 13 residues. CDR1 is SGHDT, CDR2 YYEEEE, per germline. CDR3: CASSASFVGEAFF. In DNA, the CDR3 is TGTGCCAGCAGCGCTAGCTTTGTGGGAGAAGCTTTCTTT.

The chain is built from TRBV29-1 and TRBJ2-1; D might be TRBD2 (5 bases). The CDR3 has 12 residues. Per the germline V gene, CDR1 is SQVTM and CDR2 is ANQGSEA. V was clipped by 7 bases and J by 15 bases, with 22 bases between them. The CDR3 sequence: CSGLTLSGGLFF. CDR3 coding DNA: TGCAGCGGGTTAACCCTGTCCGGCGGGTTGTTCTTC.

This clone was seen only a few times. The V and J genes are TRBV6-6 and TRBJ1-5, with a possible D match to TRBD1 (5 bases). CDR3 length: 14 residues. Trimming pared 6 bases from V and 3 bases from J, leaving 12 bases between. The germline CDR1 and CDR2 sequences are MNHNY and SVGAGI (reference sequence). The CDR3 is CASSFRQLNQPQHF. The CDR3, as DNA: TGTGCCAGCAGCTTCAGACAGCTCAATCAGCCCCAGCATTTT.

This clone has a handful of counts. The V and J genes are TRBV5-6 and TRBJ2-5, with D possibly being TRBD2 (5 bases). The CDR3 has 14 residues. The germline V and J ends were trimmed by 5 bases and 8 bases, with 19 bases remaining between them. Germline lookup yields CDR1 SGHDT and CDR2 YYEEEE. For the CDR3, the DNA is TGTGCCAGCAGTTCTACAGACGCCCGGGATACCCAGTACTTC. Translation gives CASSSTDARDTQYF.

This chain links TRBV5-6 with TRBJ2-5; TRBD1 agrees at 9 bases. J was trimmed by 4 bases and V by 5 bases; bases with no gene match: 6. The CDR3 spans 14 residues. CDR1 is SGHDT, CDR2 YYEEEE, per germline. CDR3 in amino acids: CASRWGQGRETQYF. The CDR3, as DNA: TGTGCCAGCAGATGGGGACAGGGAAGAGAGACCCAGTACTTC.

As concerns this clone: The same CDR3 arises from other DNA sequences in this sample as well. V and J are TRBV7-2 and TRBJ2-1; a weak D match, TRBD2 (7 bases). Between the trimmed V and J ends, which lost 0 bases and 4 bases, there was a span of 10 bases. The germline gives CDR1 SGHTA, CDR2 FQGNSA. The CDR3 spans 15 residues. The CDR3 DNA reads as TGTGCCAGCAGCTTAGCGGGGGGGCTGTACAATGAGCAGTTCTTC. Its translation: CASSLAGGLYNEQFF.